The clone carrying this T cell receptor (beta chain) was seen repeatedly, ten times or more. Its antigen is still unknown. The sample originates from a study of glioma-infiltrating T cells. Points from the study as a whole: Gliomas, especially low-grade, showed above-expected tissue-blood divergence; non-neoplastic patients showed below. CDR3 overlap between tissue and blood was very small.

Germline V gene lookup returns CDR1 MNHEY and CDR2 SVGEGT. J gave up 8 bases and V 5 bases, and 6 bases lay outside the gene matches. The CDR3 runs 14 residues. Amplification of TCR alpha and beta CDR3 regions from RNA used iRepertoire nested multiplex PCR. One-step reverse transcription and amplification started from approximately 100-400 ng of tissue mRNA or PBMC total RNA. TCRdb reprocessed the multiplex PCR reads with MiXCR, giving one entry per CDR3 protein. The sample consists of tens of thousands of distinct CDR3 sequences, around a quarter of them appearing once. The chain joins TRBV6-2 or TRBV6-3 to TRBJ1-6, with 7 bases fitting TRBD1. The sequencing sample was made of glioma tissue, nonneoplastic brain tissue, or PBMCs (not recorded which). This receptor was identified in a human donor with low-grade glioma or glioblastoma, undergoing nonglioma brain surgery, or in good health (not recorded which). CDR3 bases: TGTGCCAGCAGTACCCGGACAGGATATTCACCCCTCCACTTT. Translation: CASSTRTGYSPLHF.